This entry concerns a single T cell receptor (beta chain). This beta chain represents an off-target read in a library built for alpha chains; its size is of limited meaning. The CDR3 spans 16 residues. Germline CDR1 is MDHEN and CDR2 is SYDVKM. Trimming pared 3 bases from V and 5 bases from J, leaving 19 bases between. One entry per CDR3 protein results from TCRdb running MiXCR on the RT-PCR reads. The sample has about 6,500 distinct CDR3 sequences, about 89% seen once. This sequence joins TRBV28 and TRBJ1-2; perhaps TRBD1 as D (5 bases). Sequencing used memory CD4+ T cells from blood. The sequence came from a female donor in good health, serving as a healthy control. The CDR3 loop reads CASSLGGANLIYGYTF. For the CDR3, the DNA is TGTGCCAGCAGTTTGGGCGGGGCCAACCTAATATATGGCTACACCTTC.